The entry that follows covers one TCR beta chain sequence. Its antigen has not been determined. Base qualities are not at hand, and no much larger clone is one base apart. TCRbeta CDR3 regions were amplified from genomic DNA using the immunoSEQ Assay, a bias-controlled multiplex PCR. The published analysis was carried out like this. The number of nucleated cells in each sample was estimated by amplification of reference gene primers within the assay. To quantify the absolute abundance of each unique TCRbeta CDR3 rearrangement, sequence reads were collapsed and filtered. For each sample, productive Simpson clonality was calculated as the square root of Simpson's diversity index across productive rearrangements. Here the immuneACCESS table is served through TCRdb, limited to in-frame sequences with V and J called. Missing clones are a known gap in these copies; in checked studies unresolved V genes cover under half, and the rest lacks a known reason. The V and J calls and clone size were taken over from that table, and D and trimming were inferred from the DNA. The sample includes some 350,000 clones, with around 88% observed a single time. The ten largest clones add up to 2.5% to 3% of the sample.

The sample originates from a study of blood T cell repertoires in COVID-19 (TCRdb year 2020). About the investigation overall: The collaborator samples originated in the United States, Italy and Spain and spanned the acute and convalescent phases of COVID-19. The samples were drawn from the first 160 participants of the ongoing ImmuneRACE study and from 1,200 or so subjects provided by 6 global collaborators. The repertoires were released in a freely available public database intended as a resource for research on the immune response to SARS-CoV-2. The prospective study material was composed of cDNA or gDNA derived from T cells, B-cell-depleted T cells, or PBMCs. The dataset comprised deeply sampled blood TCRbeta repertoires from subjects exposed to, actively infected with, or recovered from COVID-19. Where available, HLA class I and class II types were taken from metadata supplied by the sample provider and were not determined by assay-based typing. Nearly every sample came with metadata listing a de-identified subject ID, COVID-19 status, age in years and sex.

Each collaborating institution followed its own protocols to collect whole blood in K2EDTA tubes. For TCRbeta analysis, collaborators shipped samples as frozen whole blood, isolated PBMCs, or DNA extracted from either of those sample types. Results and caveats for the whole study, not just this receptor: The quantity of clinical and demographic metadata differed by source and by participant and was supplied without curation.

Per the germline V gene, SNHLY is the CDR1 and FYNNEI is the CDR2. The CDR3 measures 13 amino acids from cysteine to phenylalanine. Solely the CDR3 DNA is kept, with 39 bases framed from the first base. V is pruned by 8 bases and J by 0 bases, leaving 3 bases of the junction without a gene match. The receptor chain draws on TRBV2 and TRBJ1-2; 7 bases in the junction line up with TRBD1. The receptor was isolated from a man aged 30-40 years with active or convalescent COVID-19. The material sequenced was peripheral blood. The base sequence is TGTGCCAGCTATAGGGGGCCTAACTATGGCTACACCTTC. Translated, it gives CASYRGPNYGYTF.